This T cell receptor beta chain derives from a study of T cell changes during pregnancy in multiple sclerosis. This CDR3 is built from 12 residues. Germline CDR1 and CDR2: SQVTM and ANQGSEA. The V and J ends lost 3 bases and 11 bases respectively, with 13 bases between them. The protocol was immunoSEQ multiplex PCR, while the TCRdb copy is restricted to in-frame clones and leaves out a portion. The repertoire holds 50,000 to 75,000 clones, with 93% as singletons. This clone has a handful of counts. This TCR came from a female donor with multiple sclerosis, enrolled in a pregnancy study. The chain couples TRBV29-1 to TRBJ1-4; D is perhaps TRBD1 (5 bases). Sequenced material: CD8+ T cells from peripheral blood mononuclear cells, taken in the third trimester of pregnancy. The CDR3 here is CSVDASGGKLFF. CDR3 bases: TGCAGCGTTGATGCCTCCGGGGGGAAACTGTTTTTT.